This T cell receptor beta chain was identified in a study of OX40 agonist ivuxolimab in advanced cancers. Libraries were prepared by immunoSEQ multiplex PCR; TCRdb keeps only in-frame clonotypes and omits some of them. The table lists 70,000 to 95,000 clones, about 92% of them singletons. This clone has just one count. The receptor's source is an adult with an advanced solid tumor such as melanoma, head and neck, liver or kidney cancer. The sequences come from CD4+ or CD8+ T cells sorted from blood, collected in a trial of the OX40 agonist ivuxolimab.

The DNA for the CDR3 is TGTGCCAGCAGCGCCTATGGGGGGCGCCTTAGTGGCGAAAAACTGTTTTTT. It is translated as CASSAYGGRLSGEKLFF. The chain combines TRBV7-9 with TRBJ1-4; TRBD1 might be the D (6 bases). CDR3 length: 17 amino acids. V lost 5 bases and J 8 bases, leaving 24 bases between the germline ends. The germline gives CDR1 SEHNR, CDR2 FQNEAQ (reference sequence).